These T cell receptor beta chains were read from a single sample in a study of T-cell reconstitution after alpha-beta-depleted transplantation in children. TCRdb used MiXCR to reprocess the PCR reads, holding one entry per CDR3 protein. The repertoire has hundreds of thousands of distinct CDR3 sequences, around 17% of them found once; the top ten carry about 1.1%. Source: PBMCs from the stem cell graft donor, taken from the stem cell graft. The receptor source for this set is a human donor who donated a stem cell graft to a child with acute myeloid leukemia. CDR3s include the opening cysteine and the closing phenylalanine or tryptophan. Fields, in order: V gene, clone size, J gene, D gene, CDR3 DNA, CDR3 protein. A D gene is named only where the DNA matches it firmly. Where a row states a size, it is once, few, many or the class of an expanded clone; other rows omit it.

v_call: TRBV12-3/TRBV12-4; clone_size: NA; j_call: TRBJ2-3; d_call: NA; cdr3_nt: TGTGCCAGCAGTCAGACAGTGACGGATACGCAGTATTTT; cdr3_aa: CASSQTVTDTQYF
v_call: TRBV11-2; clone_size: few; j_call: TRBJ2-7; d_call: NA; cdr3_nt: TGTGCCAGCAGCTTAGGCCCCGAAAGCTACGAGCAGTACTTC; cdr3_aa: CASSLGPESYEQYF
v_call: TRBV20-1; clone_size: NA; j_call: TRBJ1-2; d_call: TRBD1; cdr3_nt: TGCAGTGCACCGGACAGGGGTCTTAACTATGGCTACACCTTC; cdr3_aa: CSAPDRGLNYGYTF
v_call: TRBV12-3/TRBV12-4; clone_size: many; j_call: TRBJ2-1; d_call: TRBD1; cdr3_nt: TGTGCCAGCAGTAAGGACAGGGTCACTGAGCAGTTCTTC; cdr3_aa: CASSKDRVTEQFF
v_call: TRBV24-1; clone_size: many; j_call: TRBJ2-5; d_call: NA; cdr3_nt: TGTGCCACCGCCTGGGGGTACCAAGAGACCCAGTACTTC; cdr3_aa: CATAWGYQETQYF
v_call: TRBV13; clone_size: few; j_call: TRBJ2-2; d_call: NA; cdr3_nt: TGTGCCAGCAGCCGGGACGTCCGGAACACCGGGGAGCTGTTTTTT; cdr3_aa: CASSRDVRNTGELFF
v_call: TRBV9; clone_size: few; j_call: TRBJ2-2; d_call: TRBD2; cdr3_nt: TGTGCCAGCAGCTCCCGGACTAGTCACCCGGTCTACACCGGGGAGCTGTTTTTT; cdr3_aa: CASSSRTSHPVYTGELFF
v_call: TRBV5-6; clone_size: NA; j_call: TRBJ2-3; d_call: NA; cdr3_nt: TGTGCCAGCAGCTTCTTTCTGCGAGGCGGAACGAACGCTACGCAGTATTTT; cdr3_aa: CASSFFLRGGTNATQYF
v_call: TRBV25-1; clone_size: NA; j_call: TRBJ2-7; d_call: NA; cdr3_nt: TGTGCCAGCAGTGAATACGGGGTTTACGAGCAGTACTTC; cdr3_aa: CASSEYGVYEQYF
v_call: TRBV6-1; clone_size: many; j_call: TRBJ2-7; d_call: TRBD2; cdr3_nt: TGTGCCAGCAGGACAGCGGGGGGAACCTACGAGCAGTACTTC; cdr3_aa: CASRTAGGTYEQYF
v_call: TRBV7-2; clone_size: NA; j_call: TRBJ2-7; d_call: TRBD2; cdr3_nt: TGTGCCAGCAGCTTTGGACTAGCGGGGGGGACCGAGCAGTACTTC; cdr3_aa: CASSFGLAGGTEQYF
v_call: TRBV6-5; clone_size: few; j_call: TRBJ1-6; d_call: NA; cdr3_nt: TGTGCCAGCAGTCCTCGGTACCAAGCCGATTCACCCCTCCACTTT; cdr3_aa: CASSPRYQADSPLHF
v_call: TRBV29-1; clone_size: many; j_call: TRBJ1-3; d_call: TRBD1; cdr3_nt: TGCAGCGTGGCCACGACAGGGTCTGGAAACACCATATATTTT; cdr3_aa: CSVATTGSGNTIYF
v_call: TRBV5-1; clone_size: few; j_call: TRBJ1-4; d_call: TRBD1; cdr3_nt: TGCGCCAGCAGCTTGGACGGACAGGCTAGTGAAAAACTGTTTTTT; cdr3_aa: CASSLDGQASEKLFF
v_call: TRBV7-6; clone_size: NA; j_call: TRBJ2-5; d_call: TRBD2; cdr3_nt: TGTGCCAGCACGGCTAGCGGGGGGGCCCGGGAGACCCAGTACTTC; cdr3_aa: CASTASGGARETQYF
v_call: TRBV25-1; clone_size: NA; j_call: TRBJ2-5; d_call: TRBD1; cdr3_nt: TGTGCCAGCAGTGCTTCACAGGGGGCAGGAGAGACCCAGTACTTC; cdr3_aa: CASSASQGAGETQYF
v_call: TRBV5-1; clone_size: many; j_call: TRBJ1-3; d_call: NA; cdr3_nt: TGCGCCAGCAGCTTGGGAAGAGGACCTGGAAACACCATATATTTT; cdr3_aa: CASSLGRGPGNTIYF
v_call: TRBV15; clone_size: few; j_call: TRBJ2-3; d_call: NA; cdr3_nt: TGTGCCACCAGCCCGGGACTTGAGACAGATACGCAGTATTTT; cdr3_aa: CATSPGLETDTQYF
v_call: TRBV20-1; clone_size: few; j_call: TRBJ1-5; d_call: NA; cdr3_nt: TGCAGTGCTAAGACAGAGAATAGCAATCAGCCCCAGCATTTT; cdr3_aa: CSAKTENSNQPQHF
v_call: TRBV25-1; clone_size: many; j_call: TRBJ2-5; d_call: NA; cdr3_nt: TGTGCCAGCAGTGCCACCACAGGTCTACGGGAGACCCAGTACTTC; cdr3_aa: CASSATTGLRETQYF
v_call: TRBV6-2/TRBV6-3; clone_size: few; j_call: TRBJ1-5; d_call: NA; cdr3_nt: TGTGCCAGCAGTTACTCCATAGGACAGCCCCAGCATTTT; cdr3_aa: CASSYSIGQPQHF
v_call: TRBV7-2; clone_size: few; j_call: TRBJ1-5; d_call: NA; cdr3_nt: TGTGCCAGCAGCTCACAGGGTGCCGCGAATCAGCCCCAGCATTTT; cdr3_aa: CASSSQGAANQPQHF
v_call: TRBV20-1; clone_size: NA; j_call: TRBJ2-3; d_call: NA; cdr3_nt: TGCAGTGCTAGAGATCCCCGAACCACAGATACGCAGTATTTT; cdr3_aa: CSARDPRTTDTQYF
v_call: TRBV15; clone_size: NA; j_call: TRBJ1-2; d_call: NA; cdr3_nt: TGTGCCACCAGCACCCTAAGTGGAGCCGACGGCTACACCTTC; cdr3_aa: CATSTLSGADGYTF
v_call: TRBV12-3/TRBV12-4; clone_size: many; j_call: TRBJ1-6; d_call: NA; cdr3_nt: TGTGCCAGCTCGACCCAGGGACTTAATTCACCCCTCCACTTT; cdr3_aa: CASSTQGLNSPLHF
v_call: TRBV20-1; clone_size: NA; j_call: TRBJ2-5; d_call: NA; cdr3_nt: TGCAGTGCTAGCAGGGCCCAAGAGACCCAGTACTTC; cdr3_aa: CSASRAQETQYF
v_call: TRBV5-1; clone_size: NA; j_call: TRBJ2-7; d_call: NA; cdr3_nt: TGCGCCAGCAGTTTGGACCGGTCGGGGTACGAGCAGTACTTC; cdr3_aa: CASSLDRSGYEQYF
v_call: TRBV20-1; clone_size: few; j_call: TRBJ2-1; d_call: NA; cdr3_nt: TGCAGTGCTAGAGTGGTCGGGGGGCCCTACAATGAGCAGTTCTTC; cdr3_aa: CSARVVGGPYNEQFF
v_call: TRBV20-1; clone_size: many; j_call: TRBJ2-2; d_call: NA; cdr3_nt: TGCAGTGCTAGGGAATCCAGGGGAGTAGGCACCGGGGAGCTGTTTTTT; cdr3_aa: CSARESRGVGTGELFF
v_call: TRBV7-9; clone_size: NA; j_call: TRBJ1-6; d_call: NA; cdr3_nt: TGTGCCACGAGCGGGGGTTCACCCCTCCACTTT; cdr3_aa: CATSGGSPLHF
v_call: TRBV12-3/TRBV12-4; clone_size: many; j_call: TRBJ1-1; d_call: NA; cdr3_nt: TGTGCCAGCCGCGTGGGTAGGACTGAAGCTTTCTTT; cdr3_aa: CASRVGRTEAFF
v_call: TRBV12-3/TRBV12-4; clone_size: many; j_call: TRBJ2-3; d_call: NA; cdr3_nt: TGTGCCAGCAGTTCGCCGGACCGGGACAACACAGATACGCAGTATTTT; cdr3_aa: CASSSPDRDNTDTQYF
v_call: TRBV7-9; clone_size: NA; j_call: TRBJ1-5; d_call: NA; cdr3_nt: TGTGCCAGCAGCTTACGGCAGGGCCTTAATCAGCCCCAGCATTTT; cdr3_aa: CASSLRQGLNQPQHF
v_call: TRBV28; clone_size: few; j_call: TRBJ2-1; d_call: NA; cdr3_nt: TGTGCCAGCAGTGATTGGACAGAGAACTACAATGAGCAGTTCTTC; cdr3_aa: CASSDWTENYNEQFF
v_call: TRBV29-1; clone_size: many; j_call: TRBJ2-7; d_call: NA; cdr3_nt: TGCAGCGCACAGGAGATTAATCCCTACGAGCAGTACTTC; cdr3_aa: CSAQEINPYEQYF
v_call: TRBV29-1; clone_size: many; j_call: TRBJ2-1; d_call: NA; cdr3_nt: TGCAGCGTAAGGGCAGGGATTCGACTTGGGCAGTTCTTC; cdr3_aa: CSVRAGIRLGQFF
v_call: TRBV20-1; clone_size: NA; j_call: TRBJ2-5; d_call: NA; cdr3_nt: TGCAGTGCCTCCCGCGGGGCTTACCAAGAGACCCAGTACTTC; cdr3_aa: CSASRGAYQETQYF
v_call: TRBV4-2; clone_size: NA; j_call: TRBJ1-2; d_call: TRBD1; cdr3_nt: TGTGCCAGCAGCGCTCAGGGGGGGGACTATGGCTACACCTTC; cdr3_aa: CASSAQGGDYGYTF
v_call: TRBV7-2; clone_size: many; j_call: TRBJ2-5; d_call: NA; cdr3_nt: TGTGCCAGCACCCCTACAGGGTTGGAGACCCAGTACTTC; cdr3_aa: CASTPTGLETQYF
v_call: TRBV6-1; clone_size: many; j_call: TRBJ1-1; d_call: TRBD1; cdr3_nt: TGTGCCAGCAGCCGACAGGGGTGGAACACTGAAGCTTTCTTT; cdr3_aa: CASSRQGWNTEAFF
v_call: TRBV7-2; clone_size: NA; j_call: TRBJ1-5; d_call: NA; cdr3_nt: TGTGCCAGCAGCTTAGGGGGCAGGTTACGGCCCCAGCATTTT; cdr3_aa: CASSLGGRLRPQHF